This T cell receptor beta chain was captured by sequencing in a study of CD8+CD57+ T cells in acquired aplastic anemia. The study, taken as a whole, reports: The study found no significant CD8+ Simpson's diversity difference between patients and controls. The same twenty-nine CD8+ CDR3 sequences occurred in patients and in controls.

A few counts support this clonotype. What it binds is not known. One end of the junction fails to match germline, which may point to a read error. This CDR3 contains 14 residues. Germline CDR1 and CDR2: MNHNS and SASEGT. The study profiled TCR beta VDJ and CDR3 using genomic DNA as template. TCRdb used MiXCR to reprocess the reads, holding one entry per CDR3 protein. The sample contains about 180,000 distinct CDR3 sequences, nearly 50% of which appear only once. Patients sequenced had flow cytometry evidence of CD8+CD57+ cell expansion. Among the patients, none had received any therapy at the time of blood sampling.

Sequenced: sorted CD4+, CD8+, or CD8+CD57+ T cells (not recorded which) from PBMCs. This TCR derives from a human donor with aplastic anemia. V gene TRBV6-1 combines with J gene TRBJ2-7; 9 nucleotides match TRBD1. The CDR3 here is CVSKSGTGSYEQYF. CDR3 sequence (DNA): TGTGTCAGCAAGTCCGGGACAGGGTCCTACGAGCAGTACTTC.